Sequencing of this T cell receptor beta chain was carried out in a study of shared clonotypes between healthy human individuals. CDR1 is SEHNR, CDR2 FQNEAQ, per germline (reference sequence). The germline V and J ends were trimmed by 5 bases and 4 bases, with 12 bases remaining between them. The CDR3 consists of 14 residues. This clone has a handful of counts. Its target is not known. Study-level results: The study generally estimated greater richness for naive than memory subsets.

Investigators spread the genomic DNA of each subset evenly over several immunoSEQ plates. Replicate sorted-subset PCRs were loaded with approximately 190 ng DNA, approximately 31,000 T cell genomes. Produced via immunoSEQ multiplex PCR; TCRdb's table is partial and in-frame only. The sample yields under 750,000 clones, 72% seen once. The split of CD4+ cells yielded CD45RA+ naive and CD45RA-negative memory subsets. The specimen was memory CD4+ T cells sorted from blood. Documented subset: CD45RA-negative fraction. The sequence was collected from a woman in her twenties or thirties in good health. The chain is built from TRBV7-9 and TRBJ2-1, with D possibly being TRBD2 (6 bases). CDR3 nucleotide sequence: TGTGCCAGCAGCCCATTCGGGAGTTACAATGAGCAGTTCTTC. Its translation: CASSPFGSYNEQFF. Using reference TRBV7-9 and TRBJ2-1 for the parts outside the CDR3, the full variable domain is DTGVSQNPRHKITKRGQNVTFRCDPISEHNRLYWYRQTLGQGPEFLTYFQNEAQLEKSRLLSDRFSAERPKGSFSTLEIQRTEQGDSAMYLCASSPFGSYNEQFFGPGTRLTVL.